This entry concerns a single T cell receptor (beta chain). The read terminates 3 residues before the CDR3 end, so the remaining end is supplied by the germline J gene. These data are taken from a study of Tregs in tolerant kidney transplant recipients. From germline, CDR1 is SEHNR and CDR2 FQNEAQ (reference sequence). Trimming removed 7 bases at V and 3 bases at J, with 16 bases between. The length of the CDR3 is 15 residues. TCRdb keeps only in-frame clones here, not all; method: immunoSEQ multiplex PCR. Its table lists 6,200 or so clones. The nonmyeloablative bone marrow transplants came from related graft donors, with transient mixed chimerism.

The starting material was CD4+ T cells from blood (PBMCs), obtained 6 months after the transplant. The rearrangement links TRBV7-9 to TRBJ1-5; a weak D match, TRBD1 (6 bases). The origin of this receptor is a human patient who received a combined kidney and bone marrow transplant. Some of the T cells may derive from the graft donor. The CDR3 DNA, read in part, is TGTGCCAGCACCCCGGGGACATCGGACAATCAGCCC. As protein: CASTPGTSDNQP. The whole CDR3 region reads CASTPGTSDNQPQHF. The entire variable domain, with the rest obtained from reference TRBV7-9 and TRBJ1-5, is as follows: DTGVSQNPRHKITKRGQNVTFRCDPISEHNRLYWYRQTLGQGPEFLTYFQNEAQLEKSRLLSDRFSAERPKGSFSTLEIQRTEQGDSAMYLCASTPGTSDNQPQHFGDGTRLSIL.